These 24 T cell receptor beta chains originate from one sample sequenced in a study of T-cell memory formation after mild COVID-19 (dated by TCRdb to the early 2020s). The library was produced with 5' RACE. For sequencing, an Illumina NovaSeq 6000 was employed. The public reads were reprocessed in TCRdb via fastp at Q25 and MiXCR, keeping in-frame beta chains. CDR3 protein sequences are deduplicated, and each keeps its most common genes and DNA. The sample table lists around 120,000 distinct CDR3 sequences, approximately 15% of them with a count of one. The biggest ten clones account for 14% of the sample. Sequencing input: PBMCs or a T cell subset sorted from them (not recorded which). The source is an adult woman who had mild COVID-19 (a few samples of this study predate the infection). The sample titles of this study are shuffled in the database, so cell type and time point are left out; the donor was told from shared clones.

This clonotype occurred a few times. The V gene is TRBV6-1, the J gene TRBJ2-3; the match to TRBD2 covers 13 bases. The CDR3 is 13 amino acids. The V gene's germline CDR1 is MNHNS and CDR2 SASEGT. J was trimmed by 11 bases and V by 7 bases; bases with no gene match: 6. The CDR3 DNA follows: TGTGCCAGCATCGAACTAGCGGGAGGGAGGCAGTATTTT. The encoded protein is CASIELAGGRQYF.

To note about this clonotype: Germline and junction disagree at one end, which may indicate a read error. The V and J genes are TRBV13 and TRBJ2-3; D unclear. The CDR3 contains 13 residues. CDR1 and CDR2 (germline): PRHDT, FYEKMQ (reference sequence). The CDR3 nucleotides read TGTGCCAGCAGCCTAGGACGGGTAGATACGCAGTATTTT. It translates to CASSLGRVDTQYF.

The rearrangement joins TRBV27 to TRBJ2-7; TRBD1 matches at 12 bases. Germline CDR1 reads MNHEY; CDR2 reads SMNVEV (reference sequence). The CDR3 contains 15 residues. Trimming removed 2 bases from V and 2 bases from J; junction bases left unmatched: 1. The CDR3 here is CASSLGTGGTYEQYF. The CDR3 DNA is TGTGCCAGCAGTTTAGGGACAGGGGGCACCTACGAGCAGTACTTC.

DNA for the CDR3: TGTGCCAGCAGTTCGGGACAGGGGGCCGTTTATGGCACTGAAGCTTTCTTT. Its protein is CASSSGQGAVYGTEAFF. The rearrangement joins TRBV12-3 or TRBV12-4 to TRBJ1-1, with 12 bases identical to TRBD1. CDR3 length: 17 amino acids. Trimming cost V 4 bases and J 4 bases; bases outside gene matches: 10.

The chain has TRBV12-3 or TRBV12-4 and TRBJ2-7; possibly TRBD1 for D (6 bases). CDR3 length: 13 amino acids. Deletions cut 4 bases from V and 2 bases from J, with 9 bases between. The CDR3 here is CASSSQGPYEQYF. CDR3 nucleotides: TGTGCCAGCAGTTCACAGGGCCCCTACGAGCAGTACTTC.

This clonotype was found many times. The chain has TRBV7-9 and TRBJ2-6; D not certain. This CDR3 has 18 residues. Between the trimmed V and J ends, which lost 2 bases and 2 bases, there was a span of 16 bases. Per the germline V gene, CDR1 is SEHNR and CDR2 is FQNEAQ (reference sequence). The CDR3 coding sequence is TGTGCCAGCAGCTTACCTCCCATCCAGCTCCCTGGGGCCAACGTCCTGACTTTC. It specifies CASSLPPIQLPGANVLTF. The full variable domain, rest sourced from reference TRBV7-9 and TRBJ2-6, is DTGVSQNPRHKITKRGQNVTFRCDPISEHNRLYWYRQTLGQGPEFLTYFQNEAQLEKSRLLSDRFSAERPKGSFSTLEIQRTEQGDSAMYLCASSLPPIQLPGANVLTFGAGSRLTVL.

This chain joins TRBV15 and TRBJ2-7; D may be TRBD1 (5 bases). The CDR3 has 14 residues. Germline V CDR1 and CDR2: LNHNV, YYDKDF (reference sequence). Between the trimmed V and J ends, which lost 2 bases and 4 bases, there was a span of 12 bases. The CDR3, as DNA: TGTGCCACCAGCAGAAGGGGCAGGATGTACGAGCAGTACTTC. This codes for CATSRRGRMYEQYF.

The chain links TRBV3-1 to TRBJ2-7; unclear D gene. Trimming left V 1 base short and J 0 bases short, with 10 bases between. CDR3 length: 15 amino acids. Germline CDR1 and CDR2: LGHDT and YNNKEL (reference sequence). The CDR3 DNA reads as TGTGCCAGCAGCCAAGGGCCACTGAGCTCCTACGAGCAGTACTTC. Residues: CASSQGPLSSYEQYF.

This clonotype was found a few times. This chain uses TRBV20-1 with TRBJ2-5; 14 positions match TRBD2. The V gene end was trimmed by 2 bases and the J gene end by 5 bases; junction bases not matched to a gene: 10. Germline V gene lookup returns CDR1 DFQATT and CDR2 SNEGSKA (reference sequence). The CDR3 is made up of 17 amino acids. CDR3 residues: CSARSGTSGSWRETQYF. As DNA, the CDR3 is TGCAGTGCTAGATCGGGGACTAGCGGGAGTTGGAGGGAGACCCAGTACTTC.

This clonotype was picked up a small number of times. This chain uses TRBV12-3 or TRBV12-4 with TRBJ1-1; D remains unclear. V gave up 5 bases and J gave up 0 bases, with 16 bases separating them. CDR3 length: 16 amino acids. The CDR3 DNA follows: TGTGCCAGCAGTGCGGGTCTCGGTCCCCTGAACACTGAAGCTTTCTTT. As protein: CASSAGLGPLNTEAFF.

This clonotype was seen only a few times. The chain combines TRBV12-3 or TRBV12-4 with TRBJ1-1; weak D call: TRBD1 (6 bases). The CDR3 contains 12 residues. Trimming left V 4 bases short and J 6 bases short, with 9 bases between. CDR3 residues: CASSYREAEAFF. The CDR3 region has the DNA TGTGCCAGCAGTTACAGGGAGGCTGAAGCTTTCTTT.

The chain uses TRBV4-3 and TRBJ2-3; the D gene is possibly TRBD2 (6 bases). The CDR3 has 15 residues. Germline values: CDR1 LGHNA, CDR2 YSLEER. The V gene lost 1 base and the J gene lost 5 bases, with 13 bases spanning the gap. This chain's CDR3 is CASSQGAGPLDTQYF. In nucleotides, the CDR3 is TGCGCCAGCAGCCAAGGGGCGGGGCCATTAGATACGCAGTATTTT.

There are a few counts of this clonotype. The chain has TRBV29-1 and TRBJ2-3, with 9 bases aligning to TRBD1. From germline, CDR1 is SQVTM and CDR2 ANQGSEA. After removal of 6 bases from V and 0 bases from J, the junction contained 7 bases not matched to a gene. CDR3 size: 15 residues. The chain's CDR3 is CSVARQGESTDTQYF. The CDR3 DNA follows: TGCAGCGTCGCGCGACAGGGGGAGAGCACAGATACGCAGTATTTT.

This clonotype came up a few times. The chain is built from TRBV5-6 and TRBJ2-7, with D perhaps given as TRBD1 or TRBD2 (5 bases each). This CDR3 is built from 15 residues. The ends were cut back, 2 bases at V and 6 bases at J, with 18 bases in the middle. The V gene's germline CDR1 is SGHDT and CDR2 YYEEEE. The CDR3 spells CASSLRGVRGREQYF. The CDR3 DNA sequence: TGTGCCAGCAGCTTAAGAGGTGTTCGGGGACGCGAGCAGTACTTC. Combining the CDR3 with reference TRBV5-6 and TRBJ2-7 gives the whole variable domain DAGVTQSPTHLIKTRGQQVTLRCSPKSGHDTVSWYQQALGQGPQFIFQYYEEEERQRGNFPDRFSGHQFPNYSSELNVNALLLGDSALYLCASSLRGVRGREQYFGPGTRLTVT.

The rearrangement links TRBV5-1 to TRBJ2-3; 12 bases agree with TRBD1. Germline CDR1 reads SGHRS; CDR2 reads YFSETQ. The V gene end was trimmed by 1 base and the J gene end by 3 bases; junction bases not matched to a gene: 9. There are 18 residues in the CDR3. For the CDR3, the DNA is TGCGCCAGCAGCTTGTTCGGGGACAGGGGGCAGGGTACAGATACGCAGTATTTT. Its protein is CASSLFGDRGQGTDTQYF.

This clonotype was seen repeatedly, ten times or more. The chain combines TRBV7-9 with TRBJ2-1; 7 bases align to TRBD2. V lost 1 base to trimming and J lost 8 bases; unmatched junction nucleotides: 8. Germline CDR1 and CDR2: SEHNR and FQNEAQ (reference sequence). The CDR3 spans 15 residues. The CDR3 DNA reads TGTGCCAGCAGCTTAGTGGAGGGGAGGGTCGATGAGCAGTTCTTC. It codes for CASSLVEGRVDEQFF.

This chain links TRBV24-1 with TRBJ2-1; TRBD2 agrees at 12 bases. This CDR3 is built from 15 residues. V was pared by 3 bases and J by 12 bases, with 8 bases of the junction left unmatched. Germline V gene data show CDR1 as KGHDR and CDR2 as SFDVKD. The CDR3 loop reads CATSDRTSGVGMQFF. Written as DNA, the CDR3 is TGTGCCACCAGTGATCGGACTAGCGGGGTCGGTATGCAGTTCTTC.

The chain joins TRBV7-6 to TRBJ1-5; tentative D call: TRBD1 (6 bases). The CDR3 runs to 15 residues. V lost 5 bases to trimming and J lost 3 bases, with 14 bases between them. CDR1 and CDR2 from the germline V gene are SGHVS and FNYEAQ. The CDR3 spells CASSTRGGLNQPQHF. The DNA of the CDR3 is TGTGCCAGCAGCACAAGGGGGGGCCTCAATCAGCCCCAGCATTTT.

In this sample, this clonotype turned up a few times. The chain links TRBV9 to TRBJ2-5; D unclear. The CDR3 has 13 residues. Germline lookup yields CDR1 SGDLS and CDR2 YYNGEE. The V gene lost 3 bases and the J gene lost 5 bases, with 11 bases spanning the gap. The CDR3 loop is CASSATDWETQYF. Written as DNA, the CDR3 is TGTGCCAGCAGCGCGACTGATTGGGAGACCCAGTACTTC.

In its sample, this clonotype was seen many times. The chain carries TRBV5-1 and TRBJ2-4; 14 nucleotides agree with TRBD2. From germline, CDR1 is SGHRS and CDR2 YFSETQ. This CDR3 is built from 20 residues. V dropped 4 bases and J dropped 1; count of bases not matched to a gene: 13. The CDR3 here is CASSAYPGLAGVLAKNIQYF. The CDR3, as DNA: TGCGCCAGCAGCGCATACCCGGGACTAGCGGGAGTCCTGGCCAAAAACATTCAGTACTTC.

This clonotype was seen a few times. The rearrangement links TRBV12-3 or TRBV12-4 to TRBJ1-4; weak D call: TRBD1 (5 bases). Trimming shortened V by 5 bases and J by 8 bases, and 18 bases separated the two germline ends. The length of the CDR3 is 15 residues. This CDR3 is CASSGRRRWGEKLFF. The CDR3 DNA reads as TGTGCCAGCAGTGGGAGGAGGAGATGGGGCGAAAAACTGTTTTTT.

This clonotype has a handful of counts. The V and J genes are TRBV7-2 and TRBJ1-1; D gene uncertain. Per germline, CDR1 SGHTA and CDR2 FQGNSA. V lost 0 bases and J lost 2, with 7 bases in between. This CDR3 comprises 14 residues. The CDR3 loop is CASSLAPSNTEAFF. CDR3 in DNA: TGTGCCAGCAGCTTAGCGCCAAGTAACACTGAAGCTTTCTTT.

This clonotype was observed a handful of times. This CDR3 reads CASSGTAGGEETQYF. CDR3 coding DNA: TGTGCCAGTAGTGGCACGGCGGGAGGAGAAGAGACCCAGTACTTC. The chain recombines TRBV19 with TRBJ2-5, with TRBD2 identical over 8 bases. The CDR3 has 15 residues. V was clipped by 5 bases and J by 3 bases; unmatched bases: 8. The germline V gene encodes CDR1 LNHDA and CDR2 SQIVND (reference sequence).

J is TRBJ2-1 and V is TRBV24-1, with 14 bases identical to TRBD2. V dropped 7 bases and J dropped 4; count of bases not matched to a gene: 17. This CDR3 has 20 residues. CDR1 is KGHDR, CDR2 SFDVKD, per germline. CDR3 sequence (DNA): TGTGCCACCAGCAGAGGACTAGCGGGAGGCCCGGGGGAGGGATACAATGAGCAGTTCTTC. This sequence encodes CATSRGLAGGPGEGYNEQFF.